What follows are 6 T cell receptor beta chains derived from one specimen sequenced in a study of cytomegalovirus exposure and HLA in healthy donors. Here immunoSEQ multiplex PCR was the method, and the copy in TCRdb shows in-frame clones only, minus some. The sample carries fewer than 400,000 clones, roughly 90% recorded once. The specimen sequenced was PBMCs. The receptors were sampled from a woman aged 18-30 years in good health and CMV-seronegative.

The chain joins TRBV28 to TRBJ1-1, with a tentative D call TRBD1 (6 bases). This CDR3 contains 15 residues. The V gene lost 6 bases and the J gene lost 0 bases, with 14 bases spanning the gap. Germline-derived CDR1 and CDR2 are MDHEN and SYDVKM. This CDR3 is CASSDPGQLNTEAFF. As DNA, the CDR3 is TGTGCCAGCAGCGACCCCGGACAGTTGAACACTGAAGCTTTCTTT.

The CDR3 nucleotides are TGTGCCAGCAGTACCCGGACTAGCGGGAGAACCCAGTACTTC. Translating it yields CASSTRTSGRTQYF. This chain links TRBV6-5 with TRBJ2-5, with TRBD2 identical over 13 bases. Losses at the gene ends were 5 bases for V and 8 bases for J; bases not matched to a gene: 5. The CDR3 runs 14 residues. Germline V gene sequence: CDR1 MNHEY, CDR2 SVGAGI.

A single count supports this clone. The rearrangement joins TRBV7-3 to TRBJ1-5; TRBD1 is a possible D gene (6 bases). The germline V and J ends were trimmed by 2 bases and 2 bases, with 7 bases remaining between them. This CDR3 is built from 14 residues. Germline V gene sequence: CDR1 SGHTA, CDR2 FQGTGA. The CDR3 here is CASSLAGGNQPQHF. The CDR3 region has the DNA TGTGCCAGCAGCTTAGCAGGGGGCAATCAGCCCCAGCATTTT.

The chain links TRBV27 to TRBJ2-5; 10 positions match TRBD1. CDR3 size: 15 residues. Trimming at V came to 2 bases and at J to 4 bases, leaving 4 bases not matched to a gene. Germline loops: CDR1 MNHEY, CDR2 SMNVEV (reference sequence). This chain's CDR3 is CASSLRGDRGETQYF. The CDR3 DNA is TGTGCCAGCAGTTTAAGGGGGGACAGGGGAGAGACCCAGTACTTC.

J is TRBJ2-7 and V is TRBV7-2, with 10 bases identical to TRBD1. CDR1 and CDR2 from the germline V gene are SGHTA and FQGNSA. V lost 4 bases to trimming and J lost 0 bases; unmatched junction nucleotides: 3. This CDR3 has 15 amino acids. CDR3 nucleotides: TGTGCCAGCAGCTCGCGGACAGGGGGCTCCTACGAGCAGTACTTC. Its protein is CASSSRTGGSYEQYF.

The gene calls are TRBV29-1 and TRBJ1-1; 9 nucleotides line up with TRBD1. Germline CDR1 reads SQVTM; CDR2 reads ANQGSEA. This CDR3 region has 14 residues. The V gene end was trimmed by 0 bases and the J gene end by 5 bases; junction bases not matched to a gene: 4. DNA for the CDR3: TGCAGCGTTGAAGATCGACAGGGGGAAACTGAAGCTTTCTTT. Protein sequence: CSVEDRQGETEAFF.